One and the same sample provided the 20 T cell receptor beta chains below, sequenced in a study of T cells in Graves' hyperthyroidism and ophthalmopathy. Amplification targeted TCR beta CDR3 regions from RNA transcripts. The primer set for the first-round RT-PCR of the TCR CDR3 was HTBI. TCRdb independently ran MiXCR on the multiplex PCR reads; one entry per CDR3 protein. The profile covers a few hundred thousand distinct CDR3 sequences, with approximately 15% appearing a single time and around 20% taken by the ten largest. Material for sequencing was blood. These receptors all stem from a woman aged 25 to 39 with Graves' ophthalmopathy.

This clonotype was seen many times. This chain joins TRBV19 and TRBJ2-3, with TRBD2 matching over 11 bases. V was clipped by 7 bases and J by 0 bases; unmatched bases: 3. The CDR3 loop spans 15 amino acids. Looked up from germline, CDR1 is LNHDA and CDR2 is SQIVND (reference sequence). CDR3 residues: CASKTSGGSTDTQYF. CDR3 bases: TGTGCCAGTAAAACTAGCGGGGGAAGCACAGATACGCAGTATTTT.

This clonotype occurred many times. This chain uses TRBV29-1 with TRBJ2-5; D might be TRBD2 (6 bases). CDR3 length equals 11 residues. Trimming cost V 6 bases and J 5 bases, with 10 bases left between them. The germline gives CDR1 SQVTM, CDR2 ANQGSEA. The CDR3 DNA follows: TGCAGCGTAAGGGAGGTGGAGACCCAGTACTTC. This codes for CSVREVETQYF.

This clonotype was recorded many times. The chain is built from TRBV7-2 and TRBJ1-2; a weak D match, TRBD1 (5 bases). The CDR3 is 14 amino acids. Trimming stripped 2 bases from V and 5 bases from J, with 12 bases between. Germline assignment: CDR1 SGHTA and CDR2 FQGNSA. This chain's CDR3 is CASSLSTQEYGYTF. The CDR3 DNA reads TGTGCCAGCAGCTTATCTACACAGGAATATGGCTACACCTTC.

This clonotype was seen only a few times. This may be a read error, as it is one base from a much larger clone. The chain employs TRBV28 and TRBJ2-7, with D possibly called TRBD1 or TRBD2 (5 bases each). Germline assignment: CDR1 MDHEN and CDR2 SYDVKM. The V end lost 6 bases, the J end lost 3 bases, and 12 bases lay between the germline ends. This CDR3 has 13 residues. The CDR3 coding sequence is TGTGCCAGCAGCCCGGGACCGGACTACGAGCAGTACTTC. The encoded protein is CASSPGPDYEQYF.

The gene calls are TRBV28 and TRBJ2-1; 9 positions match TRBD2. The CDR3 consists of 18 residues. The ends lost 1 base at V and 4 bases at J; junction bases unmatched: 11. Germline V gene sequence: CDR1 MDHEN, CDR2 SYDVKM. The CDR3: CASSLSWRGLAGYNEQFF. CDR3 in DNA: TGTGCCAGCAGTTTATCATGGCGAGGGCTAGCGGGGTACAATGAGCAGTTCTTC.

The CDR3 sequence: CASSITGANEKLFF. In DNA form, the CDR3 reads TGTGCCAGCAGCATCACCGGCGCTAATGAAAAACTGTTTTTT. The rearrangement joins TRBV5-4 to TRBJ1-4; D gene uncertain. The germline V gene has CDR1 SGHNT and CDR2 YYREEE (reference sequence). This CDR3 is built from 14 residues. Between the trimmed V and J ends, which lost 4 bases and 3 bases, there was a span of 10 bases. Filled out from reference TRBV5-4 and TRBJ1-4, the complete variable domain reads ETGVTQSPTHLIKTRGQQVTLRCSSQSGHNTVSWYQQALGQGPQFIFQYYREEENGRGNFPPRFSGLQFPNYSSELNVNALELDDSALYLCASSITGANEKLFFGSGTQLSVL.

With respect to this clonotype: A much larger clone sits a single nucleotide away, making a read error possible. The V gene is TRBV2, the J gene TRBJ1-1, with 7 bases aligning to TRBD1. The CDR3 consists of 13 residues. V lost 8 bases and J lost 3; bases outside the gene matches: 6. CDR1 SNHLY and CDR2 FYNNEI come from the germline V gene. The CDR3 coding sequence is TGTGCCAGCGACGACAGGGTGGACACTGAAGCTTTCTTT. Protein: CASDDRVDTEAFF.

This clonotype was detected many times. This sequence may be a read error, since a much larger clone differs from it by one base. The rearrangement links TRBV2 to TRBJ2-1; 11 bases are a match to TRBD2. CDR1 SNHLY and CDR2 FYNNEI come from the germline V gene. CDR3 length: 16 amino acids. CDR3 nucleotide sequence: TGTGCCAGCGGTGAACTGGTAGCGGGGGGGCTCAATGAGCAGTTCTTC. Translated, it gives CASGELVAGGLNEQFF.

This clonotype appeared many times. The rearrangement uses TRBV5-1 and TRBJ2-7; tentatively, D is TRBD2 (6 bases). V gave up 4 bases and J gave up 1 base, with 12 bases separating them. This CDR3 is 14 amino acids long. The germline gives CDR1 SGHRS, CDR2 YFSETQ. CDR3 residues: CASSHSGGSYEQYF. For the CDR3, the DNA is TGCGCCAGCAGCCATTCAGGAGGGTCCTACGAGCAGTACTTC. Combining the CDR3 with reference TRBV5-1 and TRBJ2-7 gives the whole variable domain KAGVTQTPRYLIKTRGQQVTLSCSPISGHRSVSWYQQTPGQGLQFLFEYFSETQRNKGNFPGRFSGRQFSNSRSEMNVSTLELGDSALYLCASSHSGGSYEQYFGPGTRLTVT.

This clonotype was seen repeatedly, ten times or more. CDR3 region: CASSSQFMAQEPYANTGELFF. The CDR3 DNA reads as TGTGCCAGCAGTTCACAGTTCATGGCCCAGGAACCATACGCGAACACCGGGGAGCTGTTTTTT. The V gene is TRBV28, the J gene TRBJ2-2; D is unresolved. Germline V lookup: CDR1 MDHEN, CDR2 SYDVKM. V lost 4 bases and J 0 bases, leaving 27 bases between the germline ends. CDR3 length equals 21 residues.

The chain links TRBV20-1 to TRBJ2-5; the D gene is possibly TRBD2 (7 bases). Germline V gives CDR1 DFQATT, CDR2 SNEGSKA (reference sequence). This CDR3 region has 14 residues. The V and J ends lost 2 bases and 4 bases respectively, with 14 bases between them. DNA for the CDR3: TGCAGTGCTAGAAGAGGGGGGGGGGGAGAGACCCAGTACTTC. Protein product: CSARRGGGGETQYF.

Ten or more counts support this clonotype. V and J are TRBV19 and TRBJ2-5, with D perhaps matching TRBD1 (5 bases). Germline CDR1 is LNHDA and CDR2 is SQIVND (reference sequence). This CDR3 comprises 13 residues. The V and J ends lost 3 bases and 5 bases respectively, with 10 bases between them. Here the CDR3 reads CASSIGQGETQYF. The CDR3, as DNA: TGTGCCAGTAGTATCGGCCAGGGTGAGACCCAGTACTTC.

The V call is TRBV13, the J call TRBJ2-4, with TRBD1 matching over 9 bases. CDR1 and CDR2 (germline): PRHDT, FYEKMQ (reference sequence). This CDR3 region has 16 residues. The V segment lost 5 bases and the J segment 6 bases; nucleotides outside the gene matches: 11. The CDR3 loop reads CASSPATGTGLNIQYF. The DNA for the CDR3 is TGTGCCAGCAGCCCGGCCACCGGGACAGGGCTAAACATTCAGTACTTC.

The chain carries TRBV19 and TRBJ2-1; 11 bases fit TRBD2. This CDR3 contains 15 residues. V lost 3 bases, J lost 9 bases, and 7 bases stayed unmatched. Germline loops: CDR1 LNHDA, CDR2 SQIVND (reference sequence). For the CDR3, the DNA is TGTGCCAGTAGTATGGTAGCGGGGGGGCCCAGTGAGCAGTTCTTC. It yields the protein CASSMVAGGPSEQFF.

V is TRBV6-2 or TRBV6-3 and J is TRBJ2-1; 13 bases line up with TRBD2. The germline gives CDR1 MNHEY, CDR2 SVGEGT. Trimming removed 2 bases from V and 3 bases from J; junction bases left unmatched: 4. The CDR3 runs 17 residues. CDR3 in amino acids: CASSYPRTSGGYNEQFF. CDR3 coding DNA: TGTGCCAGCAGTTACCCCAGGACTAGCGGGGGCTACAATGAGCAGTTCTTC.

This clonotype was counted at least ten times. The chain recombines TRBV20-1 with TRBJ2-7, with TRBD1 matching over 7 bases. V lost 4 bases to trimming and J lost 3 bases; unmatched junction nucleotides: 3. This CDR3 comprises 12 residues. Germline loops: CDR1 DFQATT, CDR2 SNEGSKA (reference sequence). CDR3 bases: TGCAGTGCTAAGGGACAGAACTACGAGCAGTACTTC. Translating gives CSAKGQNYEQYF.

This clonotype appeared once. The chain is built from TRBV11-3 and TRBJ2-5, with TRBD2 identical over 8 bases. This CDR3 contains 16 residues. V dropped 6 bases and J dropped 4; count of bases not matched to a gene: 13. Per the germline V gene, CDR1 is SGHNT and CDR2 is YENEEA. CDR3 region: CASRLTGGRVLETQYF. CDR3 sequence (DNA): TGTGCCAGCAGGCTGACGGGGGGGCGGGTACTAGAGACCCAGTACTTC.

This clonotype was detected ten times or more. The CDR3 region is CASSHWGGGHNEQFF. The CDR3 nucleotides are TGTGCCAGCAGCCACTGGGGAGGTGGCCACAATGAGCAGTTCTTC. V and J are TRBV6-1 and TRBJ2-1, with D possibly matching TRBD2 (6 bases). The CDR3 is 15 residues long. Germline assignment: CDR1 MNHNS and CDR2 SASEGT. V was clipped by 6 bases and J by 5 bases, with 17 bases between them.

This clonotype occurred many times. The chain carries TRBV3-1 and TRBJ2-1; 13 positions agree with TRBD2. The ends lost 1 base at V and 7 bases at J; junction bases unmatched: 10. Germline assignment: CDR1 LGHDT and CDR2 YNNKEL (reference sequence). This CDR3 contains 18 residues. In nucleotides, the CDR3 is TGTGCCAGCAGCCAAGCCGTACCGGGACTAGCGGGGAGGAATGAGCAGTTCTTC. It codes for CASSQAVPGLAGRNEQFF.

This clonotype was recorded at least ten times. The V call is TRBV7-2, the J call TRBJ2-5; tentatively, D is TRBD2 (5 bases). This CDR3 is 14 amino acids long. Trimming left V 5 bases short and J 3 bases short, with 13 bases between. The germline CDR1 and CDR2 sequences are SGHTA and FQGNSA. The CDR3 DNA reads as TGTGCCAGCAGCGCCCCCGACTATAAAGAGACCCAGTACTTC. Residues: CASSAPDYKETQYF. The full variable domain, completed using reference TRBV7-2 and TRBJ2-5, is GAGVSQSPSNKVTEKGKDVELRCDPISGHTALYWYRQSLGQGLEFLIYFQGNSAPDKSGLPSDRFSAERTGGSVSTLTIQRTQQEDSAVYLCASSAPDYKETQYFGPGTRLLVL.